Listed below are T cell receptor beta chains from one sample, sequenced in a study of cytomegalovirus exposure and HLA in healthy donors. The data were produced by immunoSEQ multiplex PCR, yet TCRdb's version contains in-frame clones alone and is incomplete. The table lists about 130,000 clones, 17% of them singletons. The sequencing input was PBMCs. These receptors came from a female donor in good health and CMV-seropositive. The CDR3 runs from the conserved cysteine through the conserved F or W. D genes are given only for firm matches. Some rows mark clone size as missing; the rest say once, few, many or name a class of expanded clone.

abundance: -
j_gene: TRBJ2-7
d_gene: TRBD1
v_gene: TRBV7-8
CDR3aa: CASSRDRGNEQYF
CDR3nt: TGTGCCAGCAGCCGTGACAGGGGTAACGAGCAGTACTTC

abundance: -
j_gene: TRBJ2-2
d_gene: TRBD2
v_gene: TRBV29-1
CDR3aa: CSVPTLAGVYTGELFF
CDR3nt: TGCAGCGTTCCGACACTAGCGGGAGTCTACACCGGGGAGCTGTTTTTT

abundance: -
j_gene: TRBJ1-5
d_gene: TRBD1
v_gene: TRBV10-3
CDR3aa: CAISGDRANQPQHF
CDR3nt: TGTGCCATCAGTGGCGACAGGGCCAATCAGCCCCAGCATTTT

abundance: -
j_gene: TRBJ1-1
d_gene: -
v_gene: TRBV29-1
CDR3aa: CSVETGLNTEAFF
CDR3nt: TGCAGCGTTGAAACAGGGTTGAACACTGAAGCTTTCTTT

abundance: few
j_gene: TRBJ1-6
d_gene: -
v_gene: TRBV28
CDR3aa: CASSLVGTYLRSYNSPLHF
CDR3nt: TGTGCCAGCAGTTTAGTGGGGACATACCTCCGGTCCTATAATTCACCCCTCCACTTT

abundance: few
j_gene: TRBJ2-7
d_gene: -
v_gene: TRBV27
CDR3aa: CASSSLGQFSEQYF
CDR3nt: TGTGCCAGCAGTTCCCTTGGACAGTTTTCCGAGCAGTACTTC

abundance: -
j_gene: TRBJ2-7
d_gene: TRBD1
v_gene: TRBV5-8
CDR3aa: CASSLEDRGHEQYF
CDR3nt: TGTGCCAGCAGCTTGGAGGACAGGGGCCACGAGCAGTACTTC

abundance: few
j_gene: TRBJ2-7
d_gene: -
v_gene: TRBV25-1
CDR3aa: CASSEHNEQYF
CDR3nt: TGTGCCAGCAGTGAACATAACGAGCAATACTTC

abundance: few
j_gene: TRBJ2-3
d_gene: -
v_gene: TRBV5-6
CDR3aa: CASSKNRDTDTQYF
CDR3nt: TGTGCCAGCAGCAAAAACAGGGACACAGATACGCAGTATTTT

abundance: -
j_gene: TRBJ2-5
d_gene: TRBD1
v_gene: TRBV12-5
CDR3aa: CASGPTGVYQETQYF
CDR3nt: TGTGCTAGTGGGCCGACAGGGGTTTACCAAGAGACCCAGTACTTC

abundance: -
j_gene: TRBJ2-7
d_gene: -
v_gene: TRBV6-5
CDR3aa: CASSYRESPYEQYF
CDR3nt: TGTGCCAGCAGTTACCGGGAAAGTCCCTACGAGCAGTACTTC

abundance: -
j_gene: TRBJ2-3
d_gene: TRBD2
v_gene: TRBV4-1
CDR3aa: CASSQALVRGGTDTQYF
CDR3nt: TGCGCCAGCAGCCAAGCTCTCGTGCGGGGGGGCACAGATACGCAGTATTTT

abundance: few
j_gene: TRBJ1-2
d_gene: TRBD1
v_gene: TRBV2
CDR3aa: CASERGQAYGYTF
CDR3nt: TGTGCCAGCGAAAGAGGACAGGCATATGGCTACACCTTC

abundance: few
j_gene: TRBJ1-4
d_gene: TRBD1
v_gene: TRBV6-5
CDR3aa: CASRKQGLGEKLFF
CDR3nt: TGTGCCAGCAGGAAACAGGGGTTGGGAGAAAAACTGTTTTTT

abundance: few
j_gene: TRBJ2-1
d_gene: TRBD1
v_gene: TRBV2
CDR3aa: CASRTTGEEQFF
CDR3nt: TGTGCCAGCAGGACAACAGGGGAAGAGCAGTTCTTC

abundance: -
j_gene: TRBJ2-2
d_gene: -
v_gene: TRBV6-5
CDR3aa: CASSYSRGGELFF
CDR3nt: TGTGCCAGCAGTTACTCTCGGGGTGGGGAGCTGTTTTTT

abundance: few
j_gene: TRBJ1-2
d_gene: TRBD1
v_gene: TRBV7-9
CDR3aa: CASSLLEDRFFYGYTF
CDR3nt: TGTGCCAGCAGCTTACTAGAGGACAGGTTCTTCTATGGCTACACCTTC

abundance: -
j_gene: TRBJ1-5
d_gene: TRBD1
v_gene: TRBV23-1
CDR3aa: CASSQRDSVRPQHF
CDR3nt: TGCGCCAGCAGTCAGAGGGACAGCGTTAGGCCCCAGCATTTT

abundance: -
j_gene: TRBJ1-2
d_gene: TRBD1
v_gene: TRBV23-1
CDR3aa: CASSQIRPGTGYGYGYTF
CDR3nt: TGCGCCAGCAGTCAAATCCGTCCCGGGACAGGGTACGGCTATGGCTACACCTTC

abundance: few
j_gene: TRBJ2-7
d_gene: -
v_gene: TRBV5-6
CDR3aa: CASSLVLVAGHMTSYEQYF
CDR3nt: TGTGCCAGCAGCTTGGTATTGGTGGCAGGGCATATGACCTCCTACGAGCAGTACTTC

abundance: once
j_gene: TRBJ2-3
d_gene: -
v_gene: TRBV5-1
CDR3aa: CASSLVADTQYF
CDR3nt: TGCGCCAGCAGCTTGGTCGCAGATACGCAGTATTTT

abundance: -
j_gene: TRBJ2-3
d_gene: TRBD2
v_gene: TRBV5-1
CDR3aa: CASSYGLAGAPFTDTQYF
CDR3nt: TGCGCCAGCAGCTACGGACTAGCGGGGGCACCTTTCACAGATACGCAGTATTTT

abundance: -
j_gene: TRBJ2-7
d_gene: TRBD2
v_gene: TRBV5-1
CDR3aa: CASSLVVAGSYEQYF
CDR3nt: TGCGCCAGCAGCTTGGTAGTAGCGGGTTCTTACGAGCAGTACTTC

abundance: once
j_gene: TRBJ2-3
d_gene: TRBD2
v_gene: TRBV5-3
CDR3aa: CARSFTRWTSGGATDTQYF
CDR3nt: TGTGCCAGAAGTTTCACTCGTTGGACTAGCGGGGGGGCTACAGATACGCAGTATTTT

abundance: -
j_gene: TRBJ1-5
d_gene: -
v_gene: TRBV19
CDR3aa: CASSYGGGQPQHF
CDR3nt: TGTGCCAGTAGTTATGGGGGAGGCCAGCCCCAGCATTTT

abundance: few
j_gene: TRBJ1-1
d_gene: -
v_gene: TRBV19
CDR3aa: CASSKTHSGDTEAFF
CDR3nt: TGTGCCAGTAGTAAAACACACAGCGGTGACACTGAAGCTTTCTTT

abundance: few
j_gene: TRBJ2-1
d_gene: -
v_gene: TRBV28
CDR3aa: CASSLSPAGPYEQFF
CDR3nt: TGTGCCAGCAGTTTATCTCCGGCAGGGCCTTATGAGCAGTTCTTC

abundance: -
j_gene: TRBJ1-4
d_gene: -
v_gene: TRBV4-3
CDR3aa: CASSQDGGVLFF
CDR3nt: TGCGCCAGCAGCCAAGATGGCGGGGTACTGTTTTTT

abundance: few
j_gene: TRBJ2-2
d_gene: -
v_gene: TRBV9
CDR3aa: CASSGLVTGELFF
CDR3nt: TGTGCCAGCAGCGGACTAGTAACCGGGGAGCTGTTTTTT